This T cell receptor (beta chain) stems from a study of shared clonotypes between healthy human individuals. Replicate PCRs for sorted subsets used 200 ng DNA; this equaled 30,000 to 35,000 T cell genomes. Measured with immunoSEQ multiplex PCR; TCRdb has only the in-frame clones, and not every one. The table records over a million clones, around 78% of them present only once. Those who donated, Caucasian adults without exception, all lived in Nashville, Tennessee. Germline CDR1 and CDR2: SGHRS and YFSETQ. V was clipped by 2 bases and J by 5 bases; unmatched bases: 5. This CDR3 region has 14 residues. The chain combines TRBV5-1 with TRBJ2-7; 9 bases agree with TRBD1. The specimen was memory CD4+ T cells from PBMCs. Subset denoted: CD45RA-negative fraction. The TCR originated in a man between 18 and 29 years old in good health. Some clones in this sample may be carry-over from other donors' samples. In DNA, the CDR3 is TGCGCCAGCAGCTTCCGGGACAGGGACCACGAGCAGTACTTC. It codes for CASSFRDRDHEQYF.